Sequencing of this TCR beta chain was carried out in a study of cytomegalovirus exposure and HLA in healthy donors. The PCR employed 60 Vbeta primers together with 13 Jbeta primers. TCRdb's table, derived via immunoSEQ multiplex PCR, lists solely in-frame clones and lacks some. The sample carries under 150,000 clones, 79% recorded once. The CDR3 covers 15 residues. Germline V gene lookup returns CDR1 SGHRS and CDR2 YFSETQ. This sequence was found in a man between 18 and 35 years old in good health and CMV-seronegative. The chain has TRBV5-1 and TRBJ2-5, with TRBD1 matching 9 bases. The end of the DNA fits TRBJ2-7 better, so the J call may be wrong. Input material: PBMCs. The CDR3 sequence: CASSLTSGQGYEQYF. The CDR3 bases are TGCGCCAGCAGCTTGACCTCGGGACAGGGCTACGAGCAGTACTTC.